The present TCR beta chain was sequenced within a study of T cell responses to AZD1222 COVID-19 vaccine. Using immunoSEQ multiplex PCR, the repertoire was profiled, and TCRdb retains in-frame clones only, with some absent. The table records 100,000 to 120,000 clones, about 86% of them present only once. Remarks on this clone: The antigen is unknown.

Study results and limitations: Reportedly, nearly half of unique spike TCRs recognized epitopes outside B.1.351/B.1.1.7 mutations.

The source material was peripheral blood, sampled on day 0 of AZD1222 vaccination. This receptor was obtained from an adult in good health.

Here the CDR3 DNA reads TGTGCCAGCAGCTTTAATAGGGGGGGGAATGAAGAGACCCAGTACTTC. Encoded protein: CASSFNRGGNEETQYF. This chain links TRBV5-4 with TRBJ2-5; D is perhaps TRBD2 (7 bases). Germline V gene lookup returns CDR1 SGHNT and CDR2 YYREEE (reference sequence). This CDR3 region has 16 residues. The V end was cut by 2 bases, the J end by 3 bases, with 17 bases between.